This T cell receptor beta chain was captured by sequencing in a study of T-cell reconstitution after alpha-beta-depleted transplantation in children. V was pared by 10 bases and J by 0 bases, with 5 bases of the junction left unmatched. The V gene's germline CDR1 is ENHRY and CDR2 SYGVKD. CDR3 length: 14 residues. Unique molecular identifiers were built into the TCRbeta library. TCRdb fed the PCR reads into MiXCR, producing one record per CDR3 protein. Seen here are around 72,000 distinct CDR3 sequences, 4.9% observed once, and the top ten hold approximately 20%. The table lists this clonotype with many counts.

The source material was PBMCs, mostly from graft donor cells, sampled 180 days after TCRalphabeta/CD19-depleted stem cell transplant. The rearrangement links TRBV10-3 to TRBJ2-2; TRBD1 aligns across 7 bases. This TCR came from a boy younger than two who had a stem cell transplant for acute myeloid leukemia, so the T cells may come from the graft donor. The CDR3 region has the DNA TGTGCCACGGGACAGAACGCGAACACCGGGGAGCTGTTTTTT. It encodes CATGQNANTGELFF.